Sequencing of this T cell receptor (beta chain) was carried out in a study of shared clonotypes between healthy human individuals. Those who donated were healthy HIV-negative adults, with no recent acute infections or vaccinations reported. On ten immunoSEQ deep assay plates, unsorted PBMC DNA was sequenced. Produced via immunoSEQ multiplex PCR; TCRdb's table is partial and in-frame only. The profile shows hundreds of thousands of clones, more than 70% of them singletons. This CDR3 comprises 17 residues. Germline assignment: CDR1 SGHVS and CDR2 FQNEAQ. Trimming shortened V by 2 bases and J by 1 base, and 15 bases separated the two germline ends.

The chain employs TRBV7-8 and TRBJ1-5; D is ambiguous. This sequence was found in a middle-aged woman in good health. Some clones in this sample may be carry-over from other donors' samples. Sample: PBMCs. The CDR3 DNA is TGTGCCAGCAGCTTAACCCCAGGACGGAGGAGCAATCAGCCCCAGCATTTT. Translating it yields CASSLTPGRRSNQPQHF. Looking up the rest from reference TRBV7-8 and TRBJ1-5 gives the full variable domain: GAGVSQSPRYKVAKRGQDVALRCDPISGHVSLFWYQQALGQGPEFLTYFQNEAQLDKSGLPSDRFFAERPEGSVSTLKIQRTQQEDSAVYLCASSLTPGRRSNQPQHFGDGTRLSIL.